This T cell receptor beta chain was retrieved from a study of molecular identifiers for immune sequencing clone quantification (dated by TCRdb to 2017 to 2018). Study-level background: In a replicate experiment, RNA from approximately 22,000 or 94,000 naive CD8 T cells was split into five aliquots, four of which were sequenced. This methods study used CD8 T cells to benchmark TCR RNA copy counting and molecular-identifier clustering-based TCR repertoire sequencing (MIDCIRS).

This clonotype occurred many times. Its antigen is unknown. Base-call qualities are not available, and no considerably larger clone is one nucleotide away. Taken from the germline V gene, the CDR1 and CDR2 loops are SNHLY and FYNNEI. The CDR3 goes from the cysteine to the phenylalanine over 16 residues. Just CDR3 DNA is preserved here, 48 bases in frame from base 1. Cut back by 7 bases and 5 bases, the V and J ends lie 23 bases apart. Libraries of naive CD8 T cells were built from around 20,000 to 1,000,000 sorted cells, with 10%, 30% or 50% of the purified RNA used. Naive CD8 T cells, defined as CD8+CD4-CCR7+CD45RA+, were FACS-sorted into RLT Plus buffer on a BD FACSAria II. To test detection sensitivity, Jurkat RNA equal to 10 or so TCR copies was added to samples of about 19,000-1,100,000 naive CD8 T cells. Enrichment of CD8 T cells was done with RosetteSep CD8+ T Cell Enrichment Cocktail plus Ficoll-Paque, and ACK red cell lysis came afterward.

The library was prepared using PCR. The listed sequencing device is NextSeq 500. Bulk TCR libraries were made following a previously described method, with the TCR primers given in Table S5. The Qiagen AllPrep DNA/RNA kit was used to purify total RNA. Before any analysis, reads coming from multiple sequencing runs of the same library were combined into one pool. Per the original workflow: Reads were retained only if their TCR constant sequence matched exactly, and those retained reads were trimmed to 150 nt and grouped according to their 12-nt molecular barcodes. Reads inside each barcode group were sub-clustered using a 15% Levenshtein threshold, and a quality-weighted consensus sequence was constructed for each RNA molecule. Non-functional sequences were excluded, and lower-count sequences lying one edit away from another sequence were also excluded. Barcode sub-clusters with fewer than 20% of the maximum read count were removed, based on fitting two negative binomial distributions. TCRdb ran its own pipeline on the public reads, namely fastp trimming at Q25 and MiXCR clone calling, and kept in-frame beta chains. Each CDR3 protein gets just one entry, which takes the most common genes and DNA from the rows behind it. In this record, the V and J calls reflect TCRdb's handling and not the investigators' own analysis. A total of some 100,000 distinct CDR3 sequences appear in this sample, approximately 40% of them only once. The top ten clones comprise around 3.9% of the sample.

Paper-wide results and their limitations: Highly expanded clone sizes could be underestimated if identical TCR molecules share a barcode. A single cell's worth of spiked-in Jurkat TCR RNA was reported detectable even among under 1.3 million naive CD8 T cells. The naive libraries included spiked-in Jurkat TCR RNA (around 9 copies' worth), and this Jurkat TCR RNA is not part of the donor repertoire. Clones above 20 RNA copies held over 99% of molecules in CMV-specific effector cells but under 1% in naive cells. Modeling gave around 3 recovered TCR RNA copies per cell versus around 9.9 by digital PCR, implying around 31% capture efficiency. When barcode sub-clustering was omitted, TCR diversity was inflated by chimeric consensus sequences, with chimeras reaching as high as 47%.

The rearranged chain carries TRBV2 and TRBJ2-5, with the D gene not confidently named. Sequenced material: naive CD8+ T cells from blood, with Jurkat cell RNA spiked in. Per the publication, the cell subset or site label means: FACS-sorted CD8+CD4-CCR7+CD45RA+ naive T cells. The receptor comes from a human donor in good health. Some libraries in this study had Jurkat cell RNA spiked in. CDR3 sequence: CASKTLDGHFWETQYF. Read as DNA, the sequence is TGTGCCAGCAAGACCTTGGACGGCCATTTTTGGGAGACCCAGTACTTC.